What follows are 27 T cell receptor beta chains derived from one specimen sequenced in a study of cytomegalovirus exposure and HLA in healthy donors. Amplification used 60 Vbeta primers and 13 Jbeta primers. Generated by immunoSEQ multiplex PCR, the TCRdb table keeps only in-frame clones and is missing some. The sample holds 100,000 to 150,000 clones, approximately 81% seen once. Material for sequencing was PBMCs. These receptors were taken from a man aged 18 to 29 in good health and CMV-seropositive.

The J gene is TRBJ1-1, the V gene TRBV28; 9 nucleotides agree with TRBD1. Germline trimming cut 4 bases from V and 4 bases from J; bases unmatched to any gene: 10. Germline CDR1 reads MDHEN; CDR2 reads SYDVKM. CDR3 size: 16 residues. The chain's CDR3 is CASSSLTGGEGTEAFF. For the CDR3, the DNA is TGTGCCAGCAGTTCACTCACAGGGGGCGAGGGCACTGAAGCTTTCTTT.

V is TRBV25-1 and J is TRBJ2-1; TRBD2 matches at 9 bases. Germline V CDR1 and CDR2: MGHDK, SYGVNS. V was clipped by 2 bases and J by 8 bases; unmatched bases: 10. There are 16 residues in the CDR3. The CDR3: CASSEVGTSFSHEQFF. The CDR3, as DNA: TGTGCCAGCAGTGAAGTCGGGACTAGCTTTAGTCATGAGCAGTTCTTC. Looking up the rest from reference TRBV25-1 and TRBJ2-1 gives the full variable domain: EADIYQTPRYLVIGTGKKITLECSQTMGHDKMYWYQQDPGMELHLIHYSYGVNSTEKGDLSSESTVSRIRTEHFPLTLESARPSHTSQYLCASSEVGTSFSHEQFFGPGTRLTVL.

The chain joins TRBV10-3 to TRBJ2-7; D is possibly TRBD2 (7 bases). The CDR3 sequence is 15 residues long. V lost 6 bases to trimming and J lost 0 bases, with 15 bases between them. Germline loops: CDR1 ENHRY, CDR2 SYGVKD. The CDR3 sequence: CAISSQGGDSYEQYF. Here the CDR3 DNA reads TGTGCCATCAGCTCACAGGGAGGGGACTCCTACGAGCAGTACTTC.

The DNA of the CDR3 is TGTGCCTGGAGTCGGCTTTCTGGAGATTCACCCCTCCACTTT. Translating gives CAWSRLSGDSPLHF. J is TRBJ1-6 and V is TRBV30; the D is unclear. The CDR3 spans 14 residues. The V gene's germline CDR1 is GTSNPN and CDR2 SVGIG (reference sequence). V lost 2 bases and J 8 bases, leaving 13 bases between the germline ends.

CDR3 in amino acids: CASSLYSGGAQETQYF. As DNA, the CDR3 is TGTGCCAGCAGCTTATACAGCGGGGGGGCACAAGAGACCCAGTACTTC. J is TRBJ2-5 and V is TRBV7-2, with TRBD2 matching 10 bases. V lost 2 bases and J lost 2; bases outside the gene matches: 5. Looked up from germline, CDR1 is SGHTA and CDR2 is FQGNSA. The CDR3 contains 16 residues.

The chain is built from TRBV2 and TRBJ2-2; 8 bases map to TRBD2. CDR3 length: 16 amino acids. The germline V gene has CDR1 SNHLY and CDR2 FYNNEI. V dropped 9 bases and J dropped 4; count of bases not matched to a gene: 13. CDR3 in DNA: TGTGCCAGTTATTTCGGGAGGGTCAGCGGCACCGGGGAGCTGTTTTTT. It is translated as CASYFGRVSGTGELFF.

The chain employs TRBV9 and TRBJ1-2, with D hard to call. The CDR3 contains 16 residues. The V gene lost 0 bases and the J gene lost 4 bases, with 16 bases spanning the gap. CDR1 is SGDLS and CDR2 is YYNGEE in the germline V gene. The CDR3 sequence is CASSVATNEAAYGYTF. The CDR3 DNA reads TGTGCCAGCAGCGTAGCTACTAACGAGGCAGCCTATGGCTACACCTTC.

The CDR3 coding sequence is TGTGCCAGCAGCCAATCTGGACAGGGCTCCTATAATTCACCCCTCCACTTT. The encoded protein is CASSQSGQGSYNSPLHF. This chain uses TRBV14 with TRBJ1-6, with 8 nucleotides matching TRBD1. CDR1 and CDR2 (germline): SGHDN, FVKESK. V lost 2 bases to trimming and J lost 0 bases; unmatched junction nucleotides: 3. This CDR3 is built from 17 residues. The full variable domain, its missing parts supplied by reference TRBV14 and TRBJ1-6, is EAGVTQFPSHSVIEKGQTVTLRCDPISGHDNLYWYRRVMGKEIKFLLHFVKESKQDESGMPNNRFLAERTGGTYSTLKVQPAELEDSGVYFCASSQSGQGSYNSPLHFGNGTRLTVT.

This clone occurred a few times. CDR3 DNA sequence: TGTGCCATATTAGCGGGGGAAGCCCAGTACTTC. Its translation is CAILAGEAQYF. This rearrangement joins TRBV2 to TRBJ2-5, with 9 bases aligning to TRBD2. J gave up 9 bases and V 10 bases, and 6 bases lay outside the gene matches. The CDR3 is 11 amino acids. Germline V gene lookup returns CDR1 SNHLY and CDR2 FYNNEI.

This clone has a single count. The chain uses TRBV5-5 and TRBJ1-6, with a tentative D call TRBD1 (6 bases). CDR1 and CDR2 (germline): SGHKS, YYEKEE (reference sequence). The CDR3 is made up of 16 amino acids. V lost 5 bases, J lost 0 bases, and 12 bases lay in between. Written as DNA, the CDR3 is TGTGCCAGCAGTCCCGGACAGAACTCCTATAATTCACCCCTCCACTTT. It is translated as CASSPGQNSYNSPLHF. Based on the CDR3 plus reference TRBV5-5 and TRBJ1-6, the full variable domain is DAGVTQSPTHLIKTRGQQVTLRCSPISGHKSVSWYQQVLGQGPQFIFQYYEKEERGRGNFPDRFSARQFPNYSSELNVNALLLGDSALYLCASSPGQNSYNSPLHFGNGTRLTVT.

The J gene is TRBJ2-2, the V gene TRBV5-4; 8 bases line up with TRBD2. V shed 9 bases, J shed 1 base, and the junction held 14 bases outside the gene matches. The CDR3 has 17 amino acids. The germline V gene has CDR1 SGHNT and CDR2 YYREEE (reference sequence). CDR3 sequence: CAIRFSPGLGNTGELFF. In nucleotides, the CDR3 is TGTGCCATCCGATTTTCACCGGGACTAGGGAACACCGGGGAGCTGTTTTTT.

This clone was seen a single time. The V and J genes are TRBV11-2 and TRBJ1-1; possible D gene TRBD1, 6 bases. This CDR3 comprises 11 residues. Trimming took 5 bases from V and 8 from J, leaving 9 bases between them. Germline CDR1 is SGHAT and CDR2 is FQNNGV. This CDR3 is CASSRGQEAFF. The CDR3 bases are TGTGCCAGCAGCCGGGGACAAGAAGCTTTCTTT. Combining the CDR3 with reference TRBV11-2 and TRBJ1-1 gives the whole variable domain EAGVAQSPRYKIIEKRQSVAFWCNPISGHATLYWYQQILGQGPKLLIQFQNNGVVDDSQLPKDRFSAERLKGVDSTLKIQPAKLEDSAVYLCASSRGQEAFFGQGTRLTVV.

The rearrangement joins TRBV5-3 to TRBJ1-2, with 7 nucleotides matching TRBD1. TRBV5-3 is an open reading frame, and its role is uncertain. The junction had 9 bases not matched to a gene; V was cut back by 4 bases and J by 3 bases. The CDR3 totals 15 residues. The CDR3 DNA reads as TGTGCCAGAAGCATAAACAGGGGAGATTACTATGGCTACACCTTC. It encodes CARSINRGDYYGYTF.

The genes are TRBV6-6 and TRBJ1-2; 7 bases map to TRBD1. Trimming at V came to 7 bases and at J to 7 bases, leaving 15 bases not matched to a gene. The germline CDR1 and CDR2 sequences are MNHNY and SVGAGI (reference sequence). CDR3 length equals 15 residues. The chain's CDR3 is CASIQRTGGLGGYTF. CDR3 nucleotide sequence: TGTGCCAGCATTCAGCGGACAGGAGGGCTCGGTGGCTACACCTTC.

The J gene is TRBJ1-1, the V gene TRBV5-1; 8 bases align to TRBD1. V gave up 2 bases and J gave up 5 bases; unmatched junction bases: 17. Looked up from germline, CDR1 is SGHRS and CDR2 is YFSETQ. CDR3 length equals 18 residues. The CDR3 DNA reads TGCGCCAGCAGCTTAACCCCACCTCATCCGGGACAGGTAACTGAAGCTTTCTTT. It translates to CASSLTPPHPGQVTEAFF.

This chain joins TRBV30 and TRBJ2-3; possibly TRBD1 for D (5 bases). The V gene's germline CDR1 is GTSNPN and CDR2 SVGIG (reference sequence). The length of the CDR3 is 11 residues. CDR3 residues: CAQGALDTQYF. The DNA for the CDR3 is TGTGCTCAAGGGGCTTTAGATACGCAGTATTTT.

In this sample, this clone turned up a few times. The chain recombines TRBV11-2 with TRBJ2-7; the match to TRBD2 covers 11 bases. Looked up from germline, CDR1 is SGHAT and CDR2 is FQNNGV. J lost 3 bases, V lost 6 bases, and 7 bases had no gene match. The CDR3 is 15 residues long. CDR3 nucleotide sequence: TGTGCCAGCAGTATAACTAGCGGGAGTTTCTACGAGCAGTACTTC. It translates to CASSITSGSFYEQYF.

With regard to this clone: The junction differs from germline at one of its ends, possibly a read error. This chain links TRBV7-9 with TRBJ2-7; no definite D call. CDR1 SEHNR and CDR2 FQNEAQ come from the germline V gene (reference sequence). The CDR3 has 13 amino acids. CDR3 DNA: TGTTCCAGCATTGGTCAAGAGTCCTACGAGCAGTACTTC. Protein product: CSSIGQESYEQYF.

The gene calls are TRBV25-1 and TRBJ1-4; unclear D gene. This CDR3 has 11 amino acids. From germline, CDR1 is MGHDK and CDR2 SYGVNS. V was shortened by 4 bases and J by 7 bases, with 4 bases between the two germline ends. This CDR3 reads CASSVGEKLFF. The CDR3 DNA reads TGTGCCAGCAGTGTCGGTGAAAAACTGTTTTTT.

The J gene is TRBJ1-1, the V gene TRBV4-3; tentatively, D is TRBD1 (5 bases). Trimming pared 0 bases from V and 11 bases from J, leaving 19 bases between. The germline CDR1 and CDR2 sequences are LGHNA and YSLEER. The CDR3 contains 15 residues. The CDR3 loop reads CASSQESNEVRAAFF. DNA for the CDR3: TGCGCCAGCAGCCAAGAAAGCAATGAGGTCAGGGCGGCTTTCTTT.

The chain uses TRBV7-6 and TRBJ2-1; no clear D gene. The length of the CDR3 is 11 residues. CDR1 is SGHVS and CDR2 is FNYEAQ in the germline V gene. V dropped 1 base and J dropped 9 bases, with 4 bases sitting between them. CDR3 loop: CASSLGGEQFF. For the CDR3, the DNA is TGTGCCAGCAGCTTAGGCGGTGAGCAGTTCTTC.

This rearrangement joins TRBV5-6 to TRBJ1-1, with D unresolved. From germline, CDR1 is SGHDT and CDR2 YYEEEE. This CDR3 region has 15 residues. Trimming stripped 4 bases from V and 1 base from J, with 14 bases between. Here the CDR3 DNA reads TGTGCCAGCAGCCGTGTGGGCAGATCGAACACTGAAGCTTTCTTT. It encodes CASSRVGRSNTEAFF.

The chain uses TRBV6-5 and TRBJ2-7; 8 nucleotides align to TRBD2. CDR3 length: 15 residues. From germline, CDR1 is MNHEY and CDR2 SVGAGI. The V segment lost 0 bases and the J segment 4 bases; nucleotides outside the gene matches: 5. The CDR3 protein is CASSYSGLGEYEQYF. The CDR3 DNA reads TGTGCCAGCAGTTACTCGGGACTAGGGGAGTACGAGCAGTACTTC.

CDR3 amino acids: CASSPTGDETQYF. In nucleotides, the CDR3 is TGTGCCAGCAGCCCCACAGGGGACGAGACCCAGTACTTC. V gene TRBV7-7 combines with J gene TRBJ2-5, with TRBD1 matching 7 bases. With V trimmed by 5 bases and J by 5 bases, 5 bases remained unmatched. Germline assignment: CDR1 SSHAT and CDR2 FNYEAQ (reference sequence). The CDR3 loop spans 13 amino acids. Based on the CDR3 plus reference TRBV7-7 and TRBJ2-5, the full variable domain is GAGVSQSPRYKVTKRGQDVTLRCDPISSHATLYWYQQALGQGPEFLTYFNYEAQPDKSGLPSDRFSAERPEGSISTLTIQRTEQRDSAMYRCASSPTGDETQYFGPGTRLLVL.

This chain links TRBV7-6 with TRBJ1-3; D unclear. Trimming left V 1 base short and J 0 bases short, with 13 bases between. The CDR3 loop spans 17 amino acids. Looked up from germline, CDR1 is SGHVS and CDR2 is FNYEAQ. For the CDR3, the DNA is TGTGCCAGCAGCTTAGGTAGCGGAAGATTCTCTGGAAACACCATATATTTT. It is translated as CASSLGSGRFSGNTIYF.

The chain employs TRBV7-2 and TRBJ1-5; D is perhaps TRBD1 (6 bases). Germline V gene lookup returns CDR1 SGHTA and CDR2 FQGNSA. The V and J ends lost 3 bases and 5 bases respectively, with 11 bases between them. The CDR3 totals 14 residues. The CDR3 protein is CASSLVRGYQPQHF. The CDR3 DNA sequence: TGTGCCAGCAGCTTGGTCAGGGGCTATCAGCCCCAGCATTTT.

A remark on this clone: Germline is not matched at one junction end, which may reflect a read error. The chain recombines TRBV30 with TRBJ1-2; maybe TRBD1 (6 bases). There are 10 residues in the CDR3. Germline V gene data show CDR1 as GTSNPN and CDR2 as SVGIG (reference sequence). The CDR3 spells CAAETALGAF. CDR3 DNA: TGTGCCGCAGAAACAGCTCTGGGGGCATTC.